Described below is a single T cell receptor (beta chain) sequence and its context. Controls were healthy donors (matched for age and sex). TEMRA cells underwent FACS enrichment and CD8+ and CD4+ T cells underwent negative isolation. This sample is part of a study of CD8 T cells in Susac syndrome. RNA amounts of roughly 0.45 to 1 ug underwent reverse transcription with random hexamers. TCR beta CDR3 was amplified by immunoSEQ covering 54 Vbeta and 13 Jbeta. TCRdb re-analysed the immunoSEQ multiplex PCR reads in MiXCR, keeping a single row per CDR3 protein. The sample yields around 150,000 distinct CDR3 sequences, 85% to 95% seen once. Germline CDR1 reads LGHNA; CDR2 reads YNFKEQ. With 4 bases clipped from V and 4 bases from J, the junction kept 9 bases outside the gene matches. The CDR3 sequence is 15 residues long.

The sequence was obtained from a human donor in good health. Input material: CD4+ T cells from PBMCs. The chain has TRBV4-2 and TRBJ2-7; 8 nucleotides agree with TRBD2. The CDR3 DNA sequence: TGTGCCAGCAGCCCTCCGGGAGGGGATGGTTACGAGCAGTACTTC. It is translated as CASSPPGGDGYEQYF.